This T cell receptor (beta chain) was sequenced during a study of human T cells and chemical hapten exposure. As to time point: patch test 2, 6 weeks after DPC sensitization. Treatment given: therapeutic diphenylcyclopropenone sensitization with weekly scalp DPC. Individual cDNA molecules had unique molecular identifiers attached to them by the library. Using its own MiXCR run on the RACE reads, TCRdb lists one record per CDR3 protein. The data hold around 67,000 distinct CDR3 sequences, with 7.5% to 9.5% observed a single time. This clonotype has ten or more counts. The CDR3 sequence is 14 residues long.

The chain combines TRBV21-1 with TRBJ2-7; the D call TRBD2 from the table was never checked on the DNA. TRBV21-1 is a pseudogene segment. The specimen was whole blood, collected in connection with sensitization to the hapten diphenylcyclopropenone (DPC). This receptor was taken from a woman in her forties or fifties with alopecia areata. Some clones in this sample may be carry-over from other donors' samples. The CDR3 here is CASSLREGPDEQYF. The CDR3 DNA follows: TGTGCCAGCAGCCTCAGGGAGGGGCCGGACGAGCAGTACTTC.